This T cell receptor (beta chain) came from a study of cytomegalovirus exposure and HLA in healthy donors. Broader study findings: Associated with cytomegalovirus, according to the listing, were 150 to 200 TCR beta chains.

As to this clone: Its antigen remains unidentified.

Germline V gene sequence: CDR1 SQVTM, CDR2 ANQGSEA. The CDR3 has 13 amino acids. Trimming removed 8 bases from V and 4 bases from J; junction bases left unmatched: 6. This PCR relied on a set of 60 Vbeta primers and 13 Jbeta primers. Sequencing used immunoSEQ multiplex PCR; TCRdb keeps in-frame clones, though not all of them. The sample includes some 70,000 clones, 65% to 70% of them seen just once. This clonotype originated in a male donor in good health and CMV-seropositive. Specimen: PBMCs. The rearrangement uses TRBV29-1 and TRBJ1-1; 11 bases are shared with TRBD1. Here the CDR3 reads CSISGTGGTEAFF. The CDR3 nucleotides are TGCAGCATCTCCGGGACAGGGGGCACTGAAGCTTTCTTT.